Listed below are T cell receptor beta chains from one sample, sequenced in a study of T cells in Graves' hyperthyroidism and ophthalmopathy. Each CDR3 protein gets one entry after TCRdb re-called the multiplex PCR reads with MiXCR. The sample has 200,000 to 250,000 distinct CDR3 sequences; roughly 17% are singletons. Input material: blood. These receptors originate from a woman between 18 and 29 years old with Graves' ophthalmopathy. Both conserved end residues are part of each CDR3. D genes are given only for firm matches. Only some rows state a clone size, as once, few, many or a class for expanded clones.

j_call clone_size d_call cdr3_length v_call cdr3_nt cdr3_aa
TRBJ2-7 many . 13 TRBV20-1 TGCAGTGCTAGAGTGGGCCTGGTTGATGCGCAGTACTTC CSARVGLVDAQYF
TRBJ2-7 . . 14 TRBV11-2 TGTGCCAGCAGTGAATTGGTCAGAAGTAACGAGCAGTACTTC CASSELVRSNEQYF
TRBJ2-3 many . 14 TRBV20-1 TGCAGTGCTAGAGTTGGACAGTGGGCAGATACGCAGTATTTT CSARVGQWADTQYF
TRBJ2-5 many . 15 TRBV5-6 TGTGCCAGCAGCTTGTCGTCAGGGAGGCAAGAGACCCAGTACTTC CASSLSSGRQETQYF
TRBJ1-2 . TRBD1 16 TRBV5-1 TGCGCCAGCAGCTTATGGACAGGGGGCGCTAACTATGGCTACACCTTC CASSLWTGGANYGYTF
TRBJ1-2 many TRBD1 13 TRBV30 TGTGCCTGGAGGGAAAGGACAGGCTATGGCTACACCTTC CAWRERTGYGYTF
TRBJ2-1 . TRBD1 14 TRBV18 TGTGCCAGCTCTCCAGGGACAGGGGGCGTGGAGCAGTTCTTC CASSPGTGGVEQFF
TRBJ2-5 many TRBD1 15 TRBV15 TGTGCCACCAGCAGTGCCGGGACAGAGGAAGAGACCCAGTACTTC CATSSAGTEEETQYF
TRBJ1-4 many . 15 TRBV28 TGTGCCAGCAGTTTGTCTCCGGCAACTAATGAAAAACTGTTTTTT CASSLSPATNEKLFF
TRBJ1-2 many . 13 TRBV7-6 TGTGCCATCGCCGGGGGGACTAACTATGGCTACACCTTC CAIAGGTNYGYTF
TRBJ2-6 many TRBD2 18 TRBV11-2 TGTGCCAGCAGTTTTATTGGGACTAGCGGCTCTGGGGCCAACGTCCTGACTTTC CASSFIGTSGSGANVLTF
TRBJ2-6 . . 15 TRBV7-2 TGTGCCAGCAGCTTAGCTTCAGCTGGGGCCAACGTCCTGACTTTC CASSLASAGANVLTF
TRBJ2-7 . TRBD1 15 TRBV6-1 TGTGCCAGCAGTGCCCTCTGGGACAGGAGCTACGAGCAGTACTTC CASSALWDRSYEQYF
TRBJ2-1 few TRBD2 14 TRBV20-1 TGCAGTGCTAGTAAAACTAGCGGGAGGTATGAGCAGTTCTTC CSASKTSGRYEQFF
TRBJ1-1 many TRBD1 15 TRBV6-5 TGTGCCAGCAGTTACGCAAGACAGGGTGGCACTGAAGCTTTCTTT CASSYARQGGTEAFF
TRBJ2-2 many TRBD2 14 TRBV20-1 TGCAGTGCTAAGCGGGAGGGCAACACCGGGGAGCTGTTTTTT CSAKREGNTGELFF
TRBJ2-1 many TRBD2 16 TRBV14 TGTGCCAGCAGCCAAGTTGTAGCGGGAGCGTCCAATGAGCAGTTCTTC CASSQVVAGASNEQFF
TRBJ2-7 many . 14 TRBV5-6 TGTGCCAGCAGCTTGGGAGCAGGGATGGCCGAGCAGTACTTC CASSLGAGMAEQYF
TRBJ2-1 . TRBD2 15 TRBV20-1 TGCAGTGCTAGAACCTCGGCTAGCGGGAGGTATGAGCAGTTCTTC CSARTSASGRYEQFF
TRBJ1-1 many . 18 TRBV3-1 TGTGCCAGCAGCCAAGCGAAGAAGGGAAACAGAGTTCACACTGAAGCTTTCTTT CASSQAKKGNRVHTEAFF
TRBJ1-1 many . 15 TRBV10-3 TGTGCCATCAGTGAGAAGGGACCTGTTGACACTGAAGCTTTCTTT CAISEKGPVDTEAFF
TRBJ2-3 many . 14 TRBV6-1 TGTGCCAGCAGTACGACGGCTAGCACAGATACGCAGTATTTT CASSTTASTDTQYF
TRBJ1-2 many TRBD1 15 TRBV6-1 TGTGCCACCAGATTTGGACAGGGCTTACACTATGGCTACACCTTC CATRFGQGLHYGYTF
TRBJ2-4 few TRBD2 16 TRBV19 TGTGCCAGTAGTATAAGCGGGGGGGCAGCCAAAAACATTCAGTACTTC CASSISGGAAKNIQYF
TRBJ2-1 many . 13 TRBV6-5 TGTGCCAGCAGTTACTCGACCTACAATGAGCAGTTCTTC CASSYSTYNEQFF
TRBJ1-1 few TRBD1 14 TRBV3-1 TGTGCCAGCAAGGACAGGGCCATGGACGCTGAAGCTTTCTTT CASKDRAMDAEAFF
TRBJ2-5 many . 13 TRBV19 TGTGCCAGTAGTATCAACTACAAAGGGACCCAGTACTTC CASSINYKGTQYF
TRBJ2-7 many . 13 TRBV18 TGTGCCAGCTCACCACGGTCTAACAACGAGCAGTACTTC CASSPRSNNEQYF
TRBJ2-3 many TRBD1 14 TRBV6-1 TGTGCCAGCAGTTTATTCAGGGGGACCGATACGCAGTATTTT CASSLFRGTDTQYF
TRBJ2-7 few . 16 TRBV28 TGTGCCAGCAGTCCCGAGGGGGGCGGGCCATCCTACGAGCAGTACTTC CASSPEGGGPSYEQYF
TRBJ1-4 many . 14 TRBV2 TGTGCCAGCCATTATATCTTGCGGGGTGAAAAACTGTTTTTT CASHYILRGEKLFF
TRBJ1-5 many TRBD1 16 TRBV2 TGTGCCAGCAGAAAAGGGACAGGGGGCGTCAATCAGCCCCAGCATTTT CASRKGTGGVNQPQHF
TRBJ1-4 . . 15 TRBV2 TGTGCCAGCAGTAACGAGGGTTGGGCTAATGAAAAACTGTTTTTT CASSNEGWANEKLFF
TRBJ2-7 few TRBD2 16 TRBV27 TGTGCCAGCAGTTTGAATTCTAGCGGGAGGTCGAAAGAGCAGTACTTC CASSLNSSGRSKEQYF
TRBJ2-7 many . 13 TRBV10-1 TGCGCCAGCAGTGAGTTCGGCTCCTACGAGCAGTACTTC CASSEFGSYEQYF
TRBJ2-1 many TRBD1 14 TRBV28 TGTGCCAGCAGGACGGGACAGAGAGACAATGAGCAGTTCTTC CASRTGQRDNEQFF
TRBJ1-3 many . 15 TRBV9 TGTGCCAGCAGCGCGGGACATAACTCTGGAAACACCATATATTTT CASSAGHNSGNTIYF
TRBJ2-7 many . 15 TRBV6-1 TGTGCCAGCAGTGAAGCTGGGGGCGGGGGTTACGAGCAGTACTTC CASSEAGGGGYEQYF
TRBJ2-5 once . 16 TRBV11-3 TGTGCCAGCAGCCTCGGGAGCGCCAAAGGTGGAGAGACCCAGTACTTC CASSLGSAKGGETQYF
TRBJ2-5 . TRBD2 15 TRBV5-1 TGTGCCAGCAGCAGCACTAGCGGGAGATCCGAGACCCAGTACTTC CASSSTSGRSETQYF
TRBJ1-3 few . 14 TRBV9 TGTGCCAGCAGCATGACAGACTCTGGAAACACCATATATTTT CASSMTDSGNTIYF
TRBJ2-1 many TRBD1 18 TRBV5-1 TGCGCCAGCAGCTTGGCCGACAGGGGGCAGTCCGACTACAATGAGCAGTTCTTC CASSLADRGQSDYNEQFF
TRBJ2-3 many . 16 TRBV20-1 TGCAGTGCTGGATTCGAGGTAGCGAGGGGCAAATATACGCAGTATTTT CSAGFEVARGKYTQYF
TRBJ2-2 many TRBD1 15 TRBV7-2 TGTGCCAGCAGCTTAAACAGGGGGCGGGCCGGGGAGCTGTTTTTT CASSLNRGRAGELFF
TRBJ1-5 . TRBD1 15 TRBV28 TGTGCCAGCAGTTCTCTCGGGACAGGGACTCAGCCCCAGCATTTT CASSSLGTGTQPQHF
TRBJ2-1 few . 14 TRBV4-1 TGCGCCAGCAGCCACTCCGGTAGGGGGAATGAGCAGTTCTTC CASSHSGRGNEQFF
TRBJ2-1 many TRBD2 15 TRBV28 TGTGCCAGCAGTTTACCAAGCGGGAACTACAATGAGCAGTTCTTC CASSLPSGNYNEQFF
TRBJ2-7 many . 13 TRBV19 TGTGCCAGTAGTATCCAGCGAAACTACGAGCAGTACTTC CASSIQRNYEQYF
TRBJ2-1 many . 15 TRBV20-1 TGCAGTGGCCTCGGGCCGAAATCCTCCTACAATGAGCAGTTCTTC CSGLGPKSSYNEQFF
TRBJ1-6 many . 15 TRBV20-1 TGCAGTGCTGAGGTTTTGCGCAGTTTTAATTCACCCCTCCACTTT CSAEVLRSFNSPLHF
TRBJ2-7 many . 16 TRBV25-1 TGTGCCAGCAGTGAACTCCCGACAGACTCACCCTACGAGCAGTACTTC CASSELPTDSPYEQYF
TRBJ1-2 many . 13 TRBV20-1 TGCAGTGCTAGCACACTCTCTAACTATGGCTACACCTTC CSASTLSNYGYTF
TRBJ2-3 few TRBD2 16 TRBV9 TGTGCCAGCAGCCCAGTAGCGGGGGGGCCCACAGATACGCAGTATTTT CASSPVAGGPTDTQYF
TRBJ1-1 many . 12 TRBV2 TGTGCCAGCACAGCCGGCTGGACTGAAGCTTTCTTT CASTAGWTEAFF
TRBJ1-2 many . 13 TRBV11-3 TGTGCCAGCAGCTTAGAATATCATCTTGGCTACACCTTC CASSLEYHLGYTF
TRBJ2-3 many TRBD1 15 TRBV7-3 TGTGCCAGCAGCTTATCAGGACAGGGAGGAGATACGCAGTATTTT CASSLSGQGGDTQYF
TRBJ1-1 once TRBD1 16 TRBV5-1 TGCGCCAGCAGCCCGGGACAGGGGAGGCAGGGCACTGAAGCTTTCTTT CASSPGQGRQGTEAFF
TRBJ2-3 many . 12 TRBV7-8 TGTGCCAGCAGCTACCCGCTAGATACGCAGTATTTT CASSYPLDTQYF
TRBJ2-5 many TRBD1 16 TRBV7-3 TGTGCCAGCAGCTTTTCGGGACAGGGGGCCTGGGAGACCCAGTACTTC CASSFSGQGAWETQYF
TRBJ2-3 many . 13 TRBV28 TGTGCCAGCAGTTTATTCTTAACAGATACGCAGTATTTT CASSLFLTDTQYF